A selection of T cell receptor beta chains follows, all from one sample in a study of blood T cell repertoires in COVID-19. Here immunoSEQ multiplex PCR was the method, and the copy in TCRdb shows in-frame clones only, minus some. The data hold 30,000 to 35,000 clones, with approximately 78% observed a single time. The specimen sequenced was peripheral blood. Every receptor here comes from a man at least 80 years old with active or convalescent COVID-19. CDR3s include the opening cysteine and the closing phenylalanine or tryptophan. A D gene is named only where the DNA matches it firmly. For some rows the clone size is stated as once, few or many, or as a class when expanded; others skip it.

d_call,j_call,v_call,clone_size,cdr3_nt,cdr3_aa
TRBD1,TRBJ2-3,TRBV19,NA,TGTGCCAGTAGTCCGACAGGGGATAACACAGATACGCAGTATTTT,CASSPTGDNTDTQYF
NA,TRBJ2-1,TRBV15,once,TGTGCCACCAGCAGTCGCGCCCCCCGGGGACTCATGAGCTCCTACAATGAGCAGTTCTTC,CATSSRAPRGLMSSYNEQFF
TRBD1,TRBJ1-2,TRBV6-5,NA,TGTGCCAGCAGTTACACCGGACAGGGGGTGGATGGCTACACCTTC,CASSYTGQGVDGYTF
NA,TRBJ1-2,TRBV19,NA,TGTGCCAGTAGCCCGGGGTCCGGGGTGGCCCCTGGCTACACCTTC,CASSPGSGVAPGYTF
TRBD2,TRBJ2-1,TRBV14,NA,TGTGCCAGCAGCCAAGTCGGGGGGGTCGATGAGCAGTTCTTC,CASSQVGGVDEQFF
TRBD2,TRBJ2-7,TRBV27,few,TGTGCCAGCCGGGGACTAGCGGGAGCGGGGGGATACGAGCAGTACTTC,CASRGLAGAGGYEQYF
NA,TRBJ1-1,TRBV29-1,NA,TGCAGCGCAAGGGAGTCAGGCACTGAAGCTTTCTTT,CSARESGTEAFF
NA,TRBJ2-2,TRBV6-5,NA,TGTGCCAGCAGTTACCTCAGCGATCCGAACACCGGGGAGCTGTTTTTT,CASSYLSDPNTGELFF
TRBD1,TRBJ1-1,TRBV27,NA,TGTGCCAGCAGTACCCGACAGGGAGTCACTGAAGCTTTCTTT,CASSTRQGVTEAFF
TRBD1,TRBJ2-7,TRBV11-1,NA,TGTGCCAGCAGCCCCCAGGGGACAGGGTTTCCCCACGAGCAGTACTTC,CASSPQGTGFPHEQYF
TRBD2,TRBJ2-2,TRBV7-2,few,TGTGCCAGCAGCTTAGCGGGACTAGCGAACACCGGGGAGCTGTTTTTT,CASSLAGLANTGELFF
TRBD1,TRBJ1-2,TRBV19,NA,TGTGCCAGTAGTCCCCCGTCAGGGGGCCATGGCTACACCTTC,CASSPPSGGHGYTF
TRBD1,TRBJ2-7,TRBV9,NA,TGTGCCAGCAGCGTTGTGGACAGGGCCCACGAGCAGTACTTC,CASSVVDRAHEQYF
TRBD1,TRBJ1-5,TRBV6-5,NA,TGTGCCAGCACCTTTACAGGGGTTTTTAATCAGCCCCAGCATTTT,CASTFTGVFNQPQHF
TRBD1,TRBJ2-7,TRBV6-6,NA,TGTGCCACGAGAGGGACAGGGGATCGCGAGCAGTACTTC,CATRGTGDREQYF
TRBD2,TRBJ2-3,TRBV27,NA,TGTGCCAGCAGTTCACTAGCGGGAGGATTGGATACGCAGTATTTT,CASSSLAGGLDTQYF
NA,TRBJ2-3,TRBV5-1,NA,TGCGCCAGCAGCTACCAGGGTAGCACAGATACGCAGTATTTT,CASSYQGSTDTQYF
NA,TRBJ1-2,TRBV5-4,NA,TGTGCCAGCAGCTCGGACAGCTATGGCTACACCTTC,CASSSDSYGYTF
TRBD1,TRBJ2-4,TRBV6-1,NA,TGTGCCAGCAGTGAAAGGACAGGGAGATCGGACATTCAGTACTTC,CASSERTGRSDIQYF
NA,TRBJ2-7,TRBV29-1,NA,TGCAGCGTTTGCTATACAGACTCCTACGAGCAGTACTTC,CSVCYTDSYEQYF
TRBD2,TRBJ2-1,TRBV7-9,NA,TGTGCCAGCAGCTTTGGTCCAGGCGGGAGCTACAATGAGCAGTTCTTC,CASSFGPGGSYNEQFF
NA,TRBJ2-2,TRBV11-2,NA,TGTGCCAGCAGCTTAGATACAGCCGACACCGGGGAGCTGTTTTTT,CASSLDTADTGELFF
TRBD1,TRBJ2-6,TRBV9,NA,TGTGCCAGCAGCGGATCCGGGACAGGGGGCATCCCATCTGGGGCCAACGTCCTGACTTTC,CASSGSGTGGIPSGANVLTF
NA,TRBJ2-1,TRBV11-2,NA,TGTGCCAGCAGCCCGACTCGCGGTGAGCAGTTCTTC,CASSPTRGEQFF
NA,TRBJ2-1,TRBV6-5,NA,TGTGCCAGCAGTTACTCTGGGAGCTCCTACAATGAGCAGTTCTTC,CASSYSGSSYNEQFF
TRBD1,TRBJ1-2,TRBV6-1,NA,TGTGCCAGCAGTGAAGGGACAGGGGGTACCTATGGCTACACCTTC,CASSEGTGGTYGYTF
NA,TRBJ2-1,TRBV19,few,TGTGCCAGTAGTATAGGGGTTGGGCATGGTGAGCAGTTCTTC,CASSIGVGHGEQFF
TRBD2,TRBJ2-2,TRBV4-2,NA,TGTGCCAGCAGCCAAGACCGGGGGGGGCGGATTGGGAGGGAAGAGACCGGGGAGCTGTTTTTT,CASSQDRGGRIGREETGELFF
NA,TRBJ2-7,TRBV7-9,few,TGTGCCAGCAGCTTTGGGACTGGACTCTACGAGCAGTACTTC,CASSFGTGLYEQYF